Included here is one T cell receptor (beta chain) sequence, with context. Germline loops: CDR1 LGHNA, CDR2 YNFKEQ. V trimming: 7 bases; J trimming: 5 bases; junction bases outside the gene matches: 4. This CDR3 comprises 14 residues. The record originates from a study of blood T cell repertoires in COVID-19. As originally analysed: Using reference gene primer amplification, nucleated cell counts were estimated. Sequenced by immunoSEQ multiplex PCR; TCRdb stores in-frame clones only, minus some. D and trimming come from the DNA, and the V and J calls and clone size come from that table. The sample comprises 35,000 to 45,000 clones, around four fifths of which are singletons, and 13% to 15% rests with the top ten.

This chain links TRBV4-2 with TRBJ2-3, with 12 bases lining up with TRBD2. Source material: peripheral blood. The sequence derives from a human donor in a cohort sampled during active COVID-19. The CDR3, as DNA: TGTGCCAGCACCCTAGCGGGGGGGCAAGATACGCAGTATTTT. Translating gives CASTLAGGQDTQYF.